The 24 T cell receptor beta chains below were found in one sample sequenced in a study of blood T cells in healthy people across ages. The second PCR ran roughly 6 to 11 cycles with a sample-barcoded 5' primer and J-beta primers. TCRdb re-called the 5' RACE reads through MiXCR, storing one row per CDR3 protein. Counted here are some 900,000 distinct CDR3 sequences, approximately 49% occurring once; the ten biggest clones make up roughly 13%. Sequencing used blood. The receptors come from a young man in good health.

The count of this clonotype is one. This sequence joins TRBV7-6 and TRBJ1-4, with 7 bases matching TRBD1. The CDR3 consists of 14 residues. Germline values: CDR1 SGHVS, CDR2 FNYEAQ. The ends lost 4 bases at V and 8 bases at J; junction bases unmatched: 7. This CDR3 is CASSSGGGREKLFF. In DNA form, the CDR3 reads TGTGCCAGCAGCTCAGGGGGAGGTCGAGAAAAACTGTTTTTT.

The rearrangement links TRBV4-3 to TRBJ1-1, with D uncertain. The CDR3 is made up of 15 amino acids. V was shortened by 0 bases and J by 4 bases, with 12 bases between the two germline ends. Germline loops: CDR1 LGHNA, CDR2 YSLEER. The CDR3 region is CASSQDSDLGTEAFF. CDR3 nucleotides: TGCGCCAGCAGCCAAGATAGCGATTTGGGCACTGAAGCTTTCTTT.

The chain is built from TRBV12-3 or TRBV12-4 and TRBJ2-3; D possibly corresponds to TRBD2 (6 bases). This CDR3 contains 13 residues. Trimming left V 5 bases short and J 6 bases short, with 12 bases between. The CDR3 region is CASSKAGSDTQYF. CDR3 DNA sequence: TGTGCCAGCAGTAAGGCGGGAAGCGATACGCAGTATTTT.

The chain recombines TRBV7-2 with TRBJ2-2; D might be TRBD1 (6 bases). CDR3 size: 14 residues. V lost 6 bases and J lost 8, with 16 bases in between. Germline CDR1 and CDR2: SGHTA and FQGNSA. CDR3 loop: CASSATGPVGELFF. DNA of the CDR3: TGTGCCAGCAGTGCTACAGGGCCAGTTGGGGAGCTGTTTTTT.

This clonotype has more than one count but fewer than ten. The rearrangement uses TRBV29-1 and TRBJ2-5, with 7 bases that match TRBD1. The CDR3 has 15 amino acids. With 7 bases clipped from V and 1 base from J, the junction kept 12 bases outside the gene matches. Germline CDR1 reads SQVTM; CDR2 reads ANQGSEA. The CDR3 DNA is TGCAGCGCCGTGACAGGGTTCGCTCTCCAAGAGACCCAGTACTTC. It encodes CSAVTGFALQETQYF.

The CDR3 bases are TGTGCCAGCAGCCTCTCAGGGGTGTCGACCTACGAGCAGTACTTC. It translates to CASSLSGVSTYEQYF. The chain uses TRBV3-1 and TRBJ2-5; weak D call: TRBD1 (6 bases). The end of the DNA is better explained by TRBJ2-7, so the J call may be wrong. CDR1 LGHDT and CDR2 YNNKEL come from the germline V gene (reference sequence). This CDR3 region has 15 residues.

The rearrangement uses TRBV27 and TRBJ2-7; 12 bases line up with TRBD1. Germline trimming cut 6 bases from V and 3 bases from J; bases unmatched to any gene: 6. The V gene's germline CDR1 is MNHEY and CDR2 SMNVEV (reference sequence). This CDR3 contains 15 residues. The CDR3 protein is CASSRGTGGIYEQYF. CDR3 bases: TGTGCCAGCAGCCGGGGGACAGGGGGCATCTACGAGCAGTACTTC.

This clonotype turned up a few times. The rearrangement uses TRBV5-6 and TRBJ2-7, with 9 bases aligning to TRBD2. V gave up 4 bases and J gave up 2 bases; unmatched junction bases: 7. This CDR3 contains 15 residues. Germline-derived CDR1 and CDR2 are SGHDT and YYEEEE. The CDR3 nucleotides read TGTGCCAGCAGCGCTTCGGGACTAGCCACCTACGAGCAGTACTTC. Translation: CASSASGLATYEQYF. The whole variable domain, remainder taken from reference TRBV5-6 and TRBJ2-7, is DAGVTQSPTHLIKTRGQQVTLRCSPKSGHDTVSWYQQALGQGPQFIFQYYEEEERQRGNFPDRFSGHQFPNYSSELNVNALLLGDSALYLCASSASGLATYEQYFGPGTRLTVT.

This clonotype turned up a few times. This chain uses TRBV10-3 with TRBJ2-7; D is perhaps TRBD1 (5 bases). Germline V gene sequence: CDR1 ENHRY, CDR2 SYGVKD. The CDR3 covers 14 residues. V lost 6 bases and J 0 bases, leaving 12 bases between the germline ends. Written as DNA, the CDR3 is TGTGCCATCAGGCCCTGGGGCAGCTCCTACGAGCAGTACTTC. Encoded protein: CAIRPWGSSYEQYF.

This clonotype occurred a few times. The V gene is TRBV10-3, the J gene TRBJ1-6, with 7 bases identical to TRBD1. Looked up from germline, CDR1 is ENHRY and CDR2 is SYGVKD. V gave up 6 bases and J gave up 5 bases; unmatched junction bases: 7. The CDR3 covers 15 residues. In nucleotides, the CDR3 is TGTGCCATCAGGGCTACCGGGACAGATAATTCACCCCTCCACTTT. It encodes CAIRATGTDNSPLHF.

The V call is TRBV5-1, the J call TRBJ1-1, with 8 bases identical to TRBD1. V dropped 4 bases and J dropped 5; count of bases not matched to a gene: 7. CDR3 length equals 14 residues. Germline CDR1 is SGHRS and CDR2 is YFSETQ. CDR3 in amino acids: CASSGRTGRTEAFF. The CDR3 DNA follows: TGCGCCAGCAGCGGCAGGACAGGGCGGACTGAAGCTTTCTTT.

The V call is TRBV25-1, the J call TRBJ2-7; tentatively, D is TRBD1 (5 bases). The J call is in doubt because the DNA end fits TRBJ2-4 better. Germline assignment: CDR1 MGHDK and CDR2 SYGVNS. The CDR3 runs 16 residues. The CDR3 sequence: CASSEWSTAAKNIQYF. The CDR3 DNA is TGTGCCAGCAGTGAATGGTCGACAGCCGCTAAGAACATTCAGTACTTC.

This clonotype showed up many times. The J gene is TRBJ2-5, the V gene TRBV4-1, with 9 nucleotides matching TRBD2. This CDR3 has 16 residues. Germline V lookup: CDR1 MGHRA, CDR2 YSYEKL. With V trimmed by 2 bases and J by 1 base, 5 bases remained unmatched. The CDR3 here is CASSQLSGGTQETQYF. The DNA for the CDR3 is TGCGCCAGCAGCCAACTCAGCGGGGGGACCCAAGAGACCCAGTACTTC.

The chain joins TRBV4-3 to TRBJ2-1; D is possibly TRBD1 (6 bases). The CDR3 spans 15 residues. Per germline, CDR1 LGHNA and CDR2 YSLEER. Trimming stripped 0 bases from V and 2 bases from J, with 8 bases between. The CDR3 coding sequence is TGCGCCAGCAGCCAAGATCAGGGGCCCTACAATGAGCAGTTCTTC. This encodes CASSQDQGPYNEQFF.

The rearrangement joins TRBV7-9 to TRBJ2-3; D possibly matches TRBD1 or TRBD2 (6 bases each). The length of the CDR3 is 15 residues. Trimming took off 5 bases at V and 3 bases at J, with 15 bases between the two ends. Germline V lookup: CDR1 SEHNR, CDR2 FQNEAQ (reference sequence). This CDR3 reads CASSSSGARTDTQYF. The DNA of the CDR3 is TGTGCCAGCAGCAGCTCGGGGGCTCGAACAGATACGCAGTATTTT.

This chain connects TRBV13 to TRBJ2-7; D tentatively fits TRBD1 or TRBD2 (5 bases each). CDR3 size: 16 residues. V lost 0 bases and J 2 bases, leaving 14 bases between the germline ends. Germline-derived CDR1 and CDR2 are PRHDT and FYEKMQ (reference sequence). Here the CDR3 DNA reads TGTGCCAGCAGCTTAGGCCTAGGGACGGAGACCTACGAGCAGTACTTC. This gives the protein CASSLGLGTETYEQYF.

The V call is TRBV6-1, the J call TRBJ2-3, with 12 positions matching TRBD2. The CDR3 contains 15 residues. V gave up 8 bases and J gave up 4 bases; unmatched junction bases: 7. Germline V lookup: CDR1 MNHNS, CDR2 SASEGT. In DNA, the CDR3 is TGTGCCAGCCGAAAGACTAGCGGGAGCCCAGATACGCAGTATTTT. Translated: CASRKTSGSPDTQYF.

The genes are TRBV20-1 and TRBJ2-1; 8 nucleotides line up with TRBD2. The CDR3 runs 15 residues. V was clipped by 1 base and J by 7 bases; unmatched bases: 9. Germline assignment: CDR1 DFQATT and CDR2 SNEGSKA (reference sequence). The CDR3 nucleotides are TGCAGTGCTAGAGTGGTCGGGGGGGCCGTGAATGAGCAGTTCTTC. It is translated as CSARVVGGAVNEQFF.

In DNA, the CDR3 is TGTGCCAGCGGAGCGGGGCCGGCCAAAAACATTCAGTACTTC. Translated, it gives CASGAGPAKNIQYF. The chain joins TRBV7-2 to TRBJ2-4, with 7 bases aligning to TRBD2. Germline V gene lookup returns CDR1 SGHTA and CDR2 FQGNSA. V dropped 8 bases and J dropped 1; count of bases not matched to a gene: 5. The CDR3 totals 14 residues.

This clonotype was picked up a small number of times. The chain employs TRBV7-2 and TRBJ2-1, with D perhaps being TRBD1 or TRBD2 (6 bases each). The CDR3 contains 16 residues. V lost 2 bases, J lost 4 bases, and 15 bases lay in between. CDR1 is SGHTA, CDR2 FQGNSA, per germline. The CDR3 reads CASSLWAGHRYNEQFF. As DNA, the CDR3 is TGTGCCAGCAGCTTATGGGCGGGACATAGATACAATGAGCAGTTCTTC.

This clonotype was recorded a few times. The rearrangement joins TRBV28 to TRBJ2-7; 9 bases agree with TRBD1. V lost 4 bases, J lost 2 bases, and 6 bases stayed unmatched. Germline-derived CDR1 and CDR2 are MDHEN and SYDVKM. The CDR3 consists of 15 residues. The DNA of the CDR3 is TGTGCCAGCAGTTCGGCGGGGACAGGGACCTACGAGCAGTACTTC. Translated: CASSSAGTGTYEQYF.

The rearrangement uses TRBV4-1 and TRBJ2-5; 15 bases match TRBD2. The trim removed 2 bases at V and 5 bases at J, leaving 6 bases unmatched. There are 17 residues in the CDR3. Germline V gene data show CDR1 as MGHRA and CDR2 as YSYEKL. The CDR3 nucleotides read TGCGCCAGCAGCCAATCTGGGACTAGCGGGGGGTTGGAGACCCAGTACTTC. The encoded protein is CASSQSGTSGGLETQYF.

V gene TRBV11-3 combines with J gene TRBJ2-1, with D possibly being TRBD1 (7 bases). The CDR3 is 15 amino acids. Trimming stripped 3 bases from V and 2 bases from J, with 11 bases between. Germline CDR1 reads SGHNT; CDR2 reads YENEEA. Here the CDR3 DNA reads TGTGCCAGCAGCTTCAGGGGGGCGGCCTACAATGAGCAGTTCTTC. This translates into CASSFRGAAYNEQFF.

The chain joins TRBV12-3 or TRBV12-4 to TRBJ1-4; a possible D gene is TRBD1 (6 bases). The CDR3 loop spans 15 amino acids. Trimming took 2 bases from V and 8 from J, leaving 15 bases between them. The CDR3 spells CASSLRTTQGEKLFF. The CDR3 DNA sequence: TGTGCCAGCAGTTTACGTACTACCCAGGGGGAAAAACTGTTTTTT.